The sequence of this T cell receptor beta chain was determined in a study of T cells in Graves' hyperthyroidism and ophthalmopathy. Study-level findings and limits: Researchers found most expanded thyroid clonotypes above 0.001 in blood as well.

RNA transcripts served as the template for amplifying TCR beta CDR3 regions. The TCR CDR3 first-round RT-PCR relied on the HTBI primer set. TCRdb fed the multiplex PCR reads into MiXCR, producing one record per CDR3 protein. The profile shows around 700,000 distinct CDR3 sequences, around a third of them singletons. V was shortened by 0 bases and J by 5 bases, with 14 bases between the two germline ends. Germline V gives CDR1 SEHNR, CDR2 FQNEAQ (reference sequence). This CDR3 comprises 15 residues. This clonotype showed up many times. Its antigen is undetermined. If no ophthalmopathy progression occurred within 18 months, Graves' hyperthyroidism was stable.

V usage is TRBV7-9 and J usage is TRBJ2-7; perhaps TRBD2 as D (6 bases). Sequencing input: blood. The sequence was obtained from a woman aged 35 to 49 with Graves' hyperthyroidism. This chain's CDR3 is CASSLASGVSDEQYF. CDR3 nucleotide sequence: TGTGCCAGCAGCTTAGCTTCGGGGGTTAGCGACGAGCAGTACTTC.